This is a list of T cell receptor beta chains from one sample in a study of post-analysis software for immune sequencing data. MiXCR was run by TCRdb on the PCR reads, yielding one entry per CDR3 protein. The table lists about 820,000 distinct CDR3 sequences, about 57% of them singletons. The sample taken for sequencing was blood. These TCRs come from a girl between 10 and 17 years old with multiple sclerosis. Each CDR3 is given with its conserved first and last residue. A D gene is named only where the DNA matches it firmly. Clone size is given for some rows only: seen once, a few or many times, or a class if the clone is expanded.

D: .; length: 15; V: TRBV6-5; J: TRBJ1-1; size: .; DNA: TGTGCCAGCAGCCCGAAGCTGACCCTTGGGACTGAAGCTTTCTTT; CDR3: CASSPKLTLGTEAFF
D: TRBD1; length: 16; V: TRBV10-3; J: TRBJ2-7; size: few; DNA: TGTGCCATCAGTGAACGCGGACAGGGGGCTGGGTACGAGCAGTACTTC; CDR3: CAISERGQGAGYEQYF
D: .; length: 15; V: TRBV14; J: TRBJ2-5; size: few; DNA: TGTGCCAGCAGCCCCGGGACGGGGCAGCAAGAGACCCAGTACTTC; CDR3: CASSPGTGQQETQYF
D: TRBD2; length: 15; V: TRBV5-1; J: TRBJ2-7; size: few; DNA: TGCGCCAGCAGCTCTCTCAGCGGGGGGGCCTACGAGCAGTACTTC; CDR3: CASSSLSGGAYEQYF
D: TRBD2; length: 16; V: TRBV6-6; J: TRBJ2-7; size: .; DNA: TGTGCCAGCAGTTACTCCATCGGGAGGAGCTCCTACGAGCAGTACTTC; CDR3: CASSYSIGRSSYEQYF
D: .; length: 17; V: TRBV5-1; J: TRBJ2-2; size: once; DNA: TGCGCCAGCAGCGACTATTCTGAAAGGCCTACTAGCAGGGAGCTGTTTTTT; CDR3: CASSDYSERPTSRELFF
D: .; length: 11; V: TRBV29-1; J: TRBJ1-6; size: few; DNA: TGCAGCGTTGTCCTCGGCGCCGCCCTCCACTTT; CDR3: CSVVLGAALHF
D: .; length: 13; V: TRBV29-1; J: TRBJ1-1; size: few; DNA: TGCAGCGTTGCGGGCAGGGCGAGCACTGAAGCTTTCTTT; CDR3: CSVAGRASTEAFF
D: .; length: 15; V: TRBV20-1; J: TRBJ2-1; size: .; DNA: TGCAGTGCTAGAGTTACGGACCGCTTCTCAAGCGAGCAGTTCTTC; CDR3: CSARVTDRFSSEQFF
D: TRBD1; length: 16; V: TRBV7-9; J: TRBJ2-7; size: medium-sized; DNA: TGTGCCAGCAGTCAAAGCCGGGACAGGGGAACCCACGAGCAGTACTTC; CDR3: CASSQSRDRGTHEQYF
D: .; length: 12; V: TRBV7-9; J: TRBJ2-7; size: .; DNA: TGTGCCAGCAGCGCTCGAAGCGACGAGCAGTACTTC; CDR3: CASSARSDEQYF
D: TRBD2; length: 15; V: TRBV25-1; J: TRBJ2-7; size: few; DNA: TGTGCCAGCAGTAAAGCTAGCGGGGGGATTTACGAGCAGTACTTC; CDR3: CASSKASGGIYEQYF
D: TRBD1; length: 17; V: TRBV5-1; J: TRBJ2-2; size: .; DNA: TGCGCCAGCAGGGGACAGGGGCTTTTTGGTGGCACCGGGGAGCTGTTTTTT; CDR3: CASRGQGLFGGTGELFF
D: .; length: 15; V: TRBV25-1; J: TRBJ1-2; size: .; DNA: TGTGCCAGCAGTGAAAAACCCACGGCTTACTATGGCTACACCTTC; CDR3: CASSEKPTAYYGYTF
D: TRBD1; length: 15; V: TRBV4-1; J: TRBJ1-2; size: few; DNA: TGCGCCAGCAGCCAAGTAGGACAGGGGAGACCTGGCTACACCTTC; CDR3: CASSQVGQGRPGYTF
D: TRBD2; length: 12; V: TRBV7-6; J: TRBJ2-1; size: .; DNA: TGTGCCAGCAGCTGGGGCCGGGAGGCCCAGTTCTTC; CDR3: CASSWGREAQFF
D: .; length: 16; V: TRBV20-1; J: TRBJ2-3; size: .; DNA: TGCAGTGCTACCAGACTAGTGGGACTTGACACAGATACGCAGTATTTT; CDR3: CSATRLVGLDTDTQYF
D: TRBD2; length: 17; V: TRBV10-3; J: TRBJ2-1; size: .; DNA: TGTGCCATCAGTGAGCAACCTGGGCTAGCGGGGTTCAATGAGCAGTTCTTC; CDR3: CAISEQPGLAGFNEQFF
D: TRBD2; length: 15; V: TRBV15; J: TRBJ2-1; size: few; DNA: TGTGCCACCAGCAGAGATAGGCTAGCGGTGAATGAGCAGTTCTTC; CDR3: CATSRDRLAVNEQFF
D: TRBD1; length: 15; V: TRBV20-1; J: TRBJ2-5; size: few; DNA: TGCAGTGCTACAGGAGGGACAGGGGTACAAGAGACCCAGTACTTC; CDR3: CSATGGTGVQETQYF
D: .; length: 15; V: TRBV4-2; J: TRBJ2-1; size: .; DNA: TGTGCCAGCAGCCAAGATCTTAAAATAGGTAGGGAGCAGTTCTTC; CDR3: CASSQDLKIGREQFF
D: .; length: 16; V: TRBV12-3/TRBV12-4; J: TRBJ2-3; size: .; DNA: TGTGCCAGCAGAAATAGTCCGACTGTGGGGACAGATACGCAGTATTTT; CDR3: CASRNSPTVGTDTQYF
D: .; length: 14; V: TRBV27; J: TRBJ2-7; size: .; DNA: TGTGCCAGCAGTTTATTTAGCGGAGCCTACGAGCAGTACTTC; CDR3: CASSLFSGAYEQYF